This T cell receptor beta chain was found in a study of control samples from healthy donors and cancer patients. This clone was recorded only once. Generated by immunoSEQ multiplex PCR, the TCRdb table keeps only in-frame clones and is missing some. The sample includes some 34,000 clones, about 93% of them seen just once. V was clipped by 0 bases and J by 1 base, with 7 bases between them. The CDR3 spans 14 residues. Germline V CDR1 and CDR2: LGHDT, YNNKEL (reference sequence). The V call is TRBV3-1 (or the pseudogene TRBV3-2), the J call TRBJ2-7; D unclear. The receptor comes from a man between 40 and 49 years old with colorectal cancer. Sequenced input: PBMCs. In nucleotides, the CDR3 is TGTGCCAGCAGCCAAGATTGGGTTTCCTACGAGCAGTACTTC. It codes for CASSQDWVSYEQYF.